This T cell receptor beta chain comes out of a study of blood T cell repertoires in COVID-19. This clone appeared once. Trimming cost V 5 bases and J 3 bases; bases outside gene matches: 3. Germline CDR1 is MNHEY and CDR2 is SMNVEV (reference sequence). The CDR3 extends over 13 amino acids. The assay was immunoSEQ multiplex PCR, and TCRdb's table has in-frame clones only and misses some. The repertoire holds around 330,000 clones, with 89% as singletons. The chain is built from TRBV27 and TRBJ2-7, with 8 nucleotides matching TRBD2. The specimen was PBMCs or T cells enriched from blood (not recorded which). The TCR sequence derives from a man in his sixties who had recovered from COVID-19. In DNA form, the CDR3 reads TGTGCCAGCAGTCGCGGGGGGAGCTACGAGCAGTACTTC. Translating it yields CASSRGGSYEQYF.